The 20 T cell receptor beta chains below come from one sample, sequenced in a study of T-cell reconstitution after alpha-beta-depleted transplantation in children. Preparation of the TCRbeta library was carried out with unique molecular identifiers. TCRdb called the PCR reads again in MiXCR, with one record for every CDR3 protein. The sample includes about 200,000 distinct CDR3 sequences, around 9.2% seen only once; the top ten take less than 40%. Sequencing was performed on PBMCs, mostly from graft donor cells, taken 360 days after TCRalphabeta/CD19-depleted stem cell transplant. Every receptor here comes from a male patient aged 2-15 years who had a stem cell transplant for acute myeloid leukemia, so the T cells may come from the graft donor.

The V gene is TRBV15, the J gene TRBJ1-5; 7 positions agree with TRBD1. V trimming: 5 bases; J trimming: 6 bases; junction bases outside the gene matches: 7. CDR3 length: 14 residues. Germline V gene sequence: CDR1 LNHNV, CDR2 YYDKDF (reference sequence). CDR3 loop: CATSDRQGTQPQHF. In DNA, the CDR3 is TGTGCCACCAGCGACCGACAGGGAACTCAGCCCCAGCATTTT.

The rearrangement links TRBV12-3 or TRBV12-4 to TRBJ2-1, with 9 nucleotides matching TRBD2. The CDR3 spans 16 residues. V dropped 7 bases and J dropped 0; count of bases not matched to a gene: 7. This CDR3 is CASTLAGAPSYNEQFF. DNA for the CDR3: TGTGCCAGCACCTTAGCGGGGGCCCCCTCCTACAATGAGCAGTTCTTC.

This clonotype was detected only a few times. At one of its ends the junction is not consistent with the germline gene, which may arise from a read error. This chain joins TRBV7-7 and TRBJ2-1, with D unresolved. The CDR3 loop spans 13 amino acids. Germline V lookup: CDR1 SSHAT, CDR2 FNYEAQ (reference sequence). The CDR3 DNA is TGTGCTAGCAGCCAGATAGAAGGCAATGAGCAGTTCTTC. Its protein is CASSQIEGNEQFF.

J is TRBJ2-2 and V is TRBV20-1, with 7 bases that match TRBD2. The CDR3 length is 12 residues. Germline V CDR1 and CDR2: DFQATT, SNEGSKA (reference sequence). In DNA form, the CDR3 reads TGCCTTCTAGCGGATCACACCGGGGAGCTGTTTTTT. This sequence encodes CLLADHTGELFF.

This clonotype was recorded at least ten times. The V gene is TRBV24-1, the J gene TRBJ2-3; D might be TRBD1 (6 bases). Germline V gives CDR1 KGHDR, CDR2 SFDVKD. Trimming took off 2 bases at V and 2 bases at J, with 16 bases between the two ends. The CDR3 totals 17 residues. The CDR3 loop is CATSDSQGNAPTDTQYF. The CDR3 bases are TGTGCCACCAGTGATTCACAGGGTAATGCCCCCACAGATACGCAGTATTTT.

V gene TRBV6-2 or TRBV6-3 combines with J gene TRBJ2-6, with D tentatively TRBD1 (6 bases). In germline, CDR1 is MNHEY, CDR2 SVGEGT. The CDR3 is 15 residues long. Trimming left V 6 bases short and J 1 base short, with 10 bases between. Written as DNA, the CDR3 is TGTGCCAGCAGGCCCACAGGGTCTGGGGCCAACGTCCTGACTTTC. It is translated as CASRPTGSGANVLTF.

This clonotype has a count of ten or more. The chain employs TRBV12-3 or TRBV12-4 and TRBJ2-2, with a tentative D call TRBD2 (6 bases). The CDR3 is 13 amino acids. V was clipped by 5 bases and J by 3 bases, with 7 bases between them. The CDR3 region has the DNA TGTGCCAGCAGTGGGACTTACACCGGGGAGCTGTTTTTT. This codes for CASSGTYTGELFF.

This clonotype was counted many times. The rearrangement uses TRBV19 and TRBJ1-5; 12 nucleotides match TRBD1. The CDR3 has 19 amino acids. With 1 base clipped from V and 5 bases from J, the junction kept 12 bases outside the gene matches. CDR1 and CDR2 (germline): LNHDA, SQIVND (reference sequence). The CDR3 reads CASSIVPTPGQGADQPQHF. In nucleotides, the CDR3 is TGTGCCAGTAGTATAGTCCCCACCCCGGGACAGGGGGCTGATCAGCCCCAGCATTTT.

Many counts were recorded for this clonotype. This sequence joins TRBV15 and TRBJ2-5, with D maybe TRBD1 (5 bases). The CDR3 contains 14 residues. In germline, CDR1 is LNHNV, CDR2 YYDKDF (reference sequence). V gave up 6 bases and J gave up 0 bases, with 11 bases separating them. CDR3 DNA: TGTGCCACCAGGAGCAGGGTTTACCAAGAGACCCAGTACTTC. Translation gives CATRSRVYQETQYF.

The chain has TRBV3-1 and TRBJ2-7; 8 nucleotides line up with TRBD2. This CDR3 has 15 amino acids. CDR1 is LGHDT, CDR2 YNNKEL, per germline (reference sequence). Germline trimming cut 8 bases from V and 3 bases from J; bases unmatched to any gene: 12. CDR3 sequence: CASCRPGGLGYEQYF. CDR3 bases: TGTGCCAGCTGCCGGCCCGGGGGACTAGGCTACGAGCAGTACTTC.

This clonotype appeared a few times. The J gene is TRBJ1-5, the V gene TRBV19; a possible D gene is TRBD1 (5 bases). V was trimmed by 6 bases and J by 2 bases, leaving 11 bases between them. Germline V lookup: CDR1 LNHDA, CDR2 SQIVND (reference sequence). This CDR3 comprises 14 residues. CDR3 nucleotide sequence: TGTGCCAGTAGGAGGGGCTTTGGCAATCAGCCCCAGCATTTT. It translates to CASRRGFGNQPQHF.

This clonotype was observed at least ten times. The chain is built from TRBV15 and TRBJ2-1; no firm D call. Germline CDR1 reads LNHNV; CDR2 reads YYDKDF (reference sequence). The V gene lost 0 bases and the J gene lost 10 bases, with 10 bases spanning the gap. The CDR3 runs 13 residues. CDR3 bases: TGTGCCACCAGCAGAGATCGATTGAAAGAGCAGTTCTTC. Protein: CATSRDRLKEQFF.

The rearrangement uses TRBV28 and TRBJ2-7, with no clear D. This CDR3 is 12 amino acids long. From germline, CDR1 is MDHEN and CDR2 SYDVKM. The ends were cut back, 1 base at V and 3 bases at J, with 4 bases in the middle. The CDR3 sequence: CASSLFGYEQYF. The CDR3 region has the DNA TGTGCCAGCAGTTTATTTGGCTACGAGCAGTACTTC. Full variable domain (outside the CDR3, taken from reference TRBV28 and TRBJ2-7): DVKVTQSSRYLVKRTGEKVFLECVQDMDHENMFWYRQDPGLGLRLIYFSYDVKMKEKGDIPEGYSVSREKKERFSLILESASTNQTSMYLCASSLFGYEQYFGPGTRLTVT.

This clonotype was seen a few times. The gene calls are TRBV2 and TRBJ1-1; 7 bases are shared with TRBD1. Per the germline V gene, CDR1 is SNHLY and CDR2 is FYNNEI. V lost 0 bases and J lost 10; bases outside the gene matches: 5. The CDR3 is 13 amino acids. CDR3 DNA sequence: TGTGCCAGCAGTGAAGCGCGAGCAGGGGGAGCTTTCTTT. Its protein is CASSEARAGGAFF.

This clonotype was seen only a few times. The V and J genes are TRBV12-3 or TRBV12-4 and TRBJ2-5; maybe TRBD1 (7 bases). The CDR3 is 16 amino acids. The V and J ends lost 6 bases and 1 base respectively, with 18 bases between them. The CDR3 bases are TGTGCCAGCAGCCGCCGGGGGACAGCTATCCAAGAGACCCAGTACTTC. Encoded protein: CASSRRGTAIQETQYF.

The chain couples TRBV12-3 or TRBV12-4 to TRBJ2-5, with 9 nucleotides matching TRBD1. The trim removed 5 bases at V and 5 bases at J, leaving 9 bases unmatched. The CDR3 runs 15 residues. CDR3 sequence (DNA): TGTGCCAGCAGTCGGACAGGGGATCCTGTCGAGACCCAGTACTTC. Translation: CASSRTGDPVETQYF.

This clonotype was seen repeatedly, ten times or more. J is TRBJ2-7 and V is TRBV12-3 or TRBV12-4; D gene unclear. CDR3 size: 12 residues. Trimming removed 4 bases at V and 4 bases at J, with 8 bases between. The CDR3 loop reads CASSYDLYEQYF. CDR3 DNA: TGTGCCAGCAGTTACGACTTATACGAGCAGTACTTC.

This clonotype was observed a few times. V usage is TRBV6-8 and J usage is TRBJ2-7; 8 bases are shared with TRBD2. V was clipped by 2 bases and J by 5 bases; unmatched bases: 20. The CDR3 has 19 amino acids. Germline-derived CDR1 and CDR2 are MNHGY and SAAAGT. The CDR3 here is CASSYLTRTGTSDAHEQYV. CDR3 nucleotide sequence: TGTGCCAGCAGTTACCTAACCCGAACCGGGACTAGTGACGCCCACGAGCAGTACGTC.

There are a few counts of this clonotype. The V gene is TRBV7-2, the J gene TRBJ1-1, with D unclear. V lost 3 bases to trimming and J lost 3 bases, with 8 bases between them. CDR3 length: 13 residues. CDR1 is SGHTA, CDR2 FQGNSA, per germline. CDR3 loop: CASSFQGDTEAFF. The CDR3 DNA is TGTGCCAGCAGCTTTCAAGGTGACACTGAAGCTTTCTTT.

This clonotype was counted between two and nine times. The CDR3 DNA reads as TGTGCCACCAGCAGAAGGGTAGCCGGGGAGCTGTTTTTT. Its translation is CATSRRVAGELFF. The chain combines TRBV15 with TRBJ2-2, with unresolved D. CDR1 and CDR2 from the germline V gene are LNHNV and YYDKDF (reference sequence). The CDR3 covers 13 residues. V shed 2 bases and J shed 6 bases, with 7 bases lying between them.